This T cell receptor (beta chain) was obtained from a study of blood T cell repertoires in COVID-19. Study context: PBMCs, B-cell-depleted T cells, or T cells were the source of the cDNA or gDNA that made up the material.

Authors' data handling: How many nucleated cells were present was estimated from reference gene primer amplification. Measured with immunoSEQ multiplex PCR; TCRdb has only the in-frame clones, and not every one. That table furnishes V, J and clone size, whereas the DNA furnished D and trimming. Of roughly 320,000 clones in the sample, around nine tenths were seen once. The V gene lost 2 bases and the J gene lost 4 bases, with 11 bases spanning the gap. The CDR3 is 15 residues long. Germline assignment: CDR1 SEHNR and CDR2 FQNEAQ (reference sequence). The specimen was peripheral blood. V gene TRBV7-9 combines with J gene TRBJ1-4; a weak D match, TRBD1 (5 bases). The source is a woman in her 30s with COVID-19, enrolled during active disease. CDR3 bases: TGTGCCAGCAGCTTAAGGGCGGGGGGTAATGAAAAACTGTTTTTT. It yields the protein CASSLRAGGNEKLFF.